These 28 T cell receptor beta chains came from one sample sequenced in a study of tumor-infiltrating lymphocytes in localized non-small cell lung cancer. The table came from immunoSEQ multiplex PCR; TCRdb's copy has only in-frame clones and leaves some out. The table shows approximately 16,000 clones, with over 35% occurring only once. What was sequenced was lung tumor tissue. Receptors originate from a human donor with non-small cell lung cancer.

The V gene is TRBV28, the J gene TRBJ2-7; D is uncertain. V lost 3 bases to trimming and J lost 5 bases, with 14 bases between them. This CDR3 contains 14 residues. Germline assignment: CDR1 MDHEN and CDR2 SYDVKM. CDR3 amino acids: CASSLIVDHHEQYF. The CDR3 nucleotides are TGTGCCAGCAGTTTGATAGTGGATCACCACGAGCAGTACTTC.

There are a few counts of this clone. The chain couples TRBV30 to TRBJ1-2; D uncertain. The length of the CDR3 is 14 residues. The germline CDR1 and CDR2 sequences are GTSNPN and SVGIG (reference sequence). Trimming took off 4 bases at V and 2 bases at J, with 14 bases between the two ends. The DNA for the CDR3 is TGTGCCTGGACTTTCGGAACCAGAAACTATGGCTACACCTTC. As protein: CAWTFGTRNYGYTF.

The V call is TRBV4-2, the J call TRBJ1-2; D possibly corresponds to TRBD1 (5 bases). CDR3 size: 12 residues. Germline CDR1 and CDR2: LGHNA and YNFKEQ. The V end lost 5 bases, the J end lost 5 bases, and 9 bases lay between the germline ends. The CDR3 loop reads CASSGGLYGYTF. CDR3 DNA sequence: TGTGCCAGCAGCGGGGGATTGTATGGCTACACCTTC.

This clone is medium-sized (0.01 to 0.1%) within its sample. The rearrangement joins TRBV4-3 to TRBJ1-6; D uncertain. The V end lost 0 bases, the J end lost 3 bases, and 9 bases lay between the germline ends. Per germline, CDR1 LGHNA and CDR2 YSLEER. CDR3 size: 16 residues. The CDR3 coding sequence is TGCGCCAGCAGCCAAGATTTCGGTGTCTATAATTCACCCCTCCACTTT. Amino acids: CASSQDFGVYNSPLHF.

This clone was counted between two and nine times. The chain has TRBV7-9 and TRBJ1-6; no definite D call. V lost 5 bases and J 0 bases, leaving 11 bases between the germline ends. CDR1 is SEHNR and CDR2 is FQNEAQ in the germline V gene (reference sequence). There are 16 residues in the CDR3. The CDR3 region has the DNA TGTGCCAGCAGCCTCCCGGGGAGCTCCTATAATTCACCCCTCCACTTT. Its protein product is CASSLPGSSYNSPLHF.

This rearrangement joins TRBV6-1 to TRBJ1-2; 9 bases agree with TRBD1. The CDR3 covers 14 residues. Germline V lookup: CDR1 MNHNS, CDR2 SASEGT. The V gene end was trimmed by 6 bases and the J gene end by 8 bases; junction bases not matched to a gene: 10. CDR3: CASSALDRGGGYTF. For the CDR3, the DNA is TGTGCCAGCAGCGCCCTGGACAGGGGAGGGGGCTACACCTTC.

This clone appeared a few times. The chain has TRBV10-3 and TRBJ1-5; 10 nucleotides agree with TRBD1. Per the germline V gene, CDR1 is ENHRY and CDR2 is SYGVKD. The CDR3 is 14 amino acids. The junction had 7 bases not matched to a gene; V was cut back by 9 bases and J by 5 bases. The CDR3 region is CAIRGGQGDQPQHF. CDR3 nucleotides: TGTGCCATTAGGGGCGGACAGGGGGATCAGCCCCAGCATTTT.

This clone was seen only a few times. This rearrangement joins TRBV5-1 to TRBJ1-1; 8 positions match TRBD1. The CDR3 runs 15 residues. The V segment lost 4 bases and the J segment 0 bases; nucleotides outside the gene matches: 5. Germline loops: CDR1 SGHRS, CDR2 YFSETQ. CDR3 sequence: CASSPGQGLNTEAFF. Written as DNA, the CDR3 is TGCGCCAGCAGCCCTGGACAGGGCTTGAACACTGAAGCTTTCTTT.

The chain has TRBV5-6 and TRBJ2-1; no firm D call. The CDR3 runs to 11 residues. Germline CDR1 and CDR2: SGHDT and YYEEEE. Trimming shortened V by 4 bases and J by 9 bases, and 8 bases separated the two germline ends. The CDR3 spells CASSLLREQFF. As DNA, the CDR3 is TGTGCCAGCAGCCTCCTCCGTGAGCAGTTCTTC.

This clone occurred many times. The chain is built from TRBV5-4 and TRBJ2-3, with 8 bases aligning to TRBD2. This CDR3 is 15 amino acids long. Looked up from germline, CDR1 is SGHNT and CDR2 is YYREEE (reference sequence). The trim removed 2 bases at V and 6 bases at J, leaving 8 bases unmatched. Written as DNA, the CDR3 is TGTGCCAGCAGCTTTTCCGCGGGGGGTTGGGATACGCAGTATTTT. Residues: CASSFSAGGWDTQYF. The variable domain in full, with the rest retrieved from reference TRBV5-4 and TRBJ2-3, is ETGVTQSPTHLIKTRGQQVTLRCSSQSGHNTVSWYQQALGQGPQFIFQYYREEENGRGNFPPRFSGLQFPNYSSELNVNALELDDSALYLCASSFSAGGWDTQYFGPGTRLTVL.

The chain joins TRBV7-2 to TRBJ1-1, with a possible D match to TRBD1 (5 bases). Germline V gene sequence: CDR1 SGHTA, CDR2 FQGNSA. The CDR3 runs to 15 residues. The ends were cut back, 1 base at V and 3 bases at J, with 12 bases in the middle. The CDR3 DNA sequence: TGTGCCAGCAGCTTAGGCCCCCGAGGGGACACTGAAGCTTTCTTT. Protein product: CASSLGPRGDTEAFF.

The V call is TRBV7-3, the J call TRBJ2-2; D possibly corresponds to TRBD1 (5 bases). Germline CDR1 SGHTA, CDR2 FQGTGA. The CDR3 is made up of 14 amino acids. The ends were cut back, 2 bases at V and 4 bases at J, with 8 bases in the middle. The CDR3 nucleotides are TGTGCCAGCAGCTTAGCTGGGGCCACCGGGGAGCTGTTTTTT. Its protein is CASSLAGATGELFF.

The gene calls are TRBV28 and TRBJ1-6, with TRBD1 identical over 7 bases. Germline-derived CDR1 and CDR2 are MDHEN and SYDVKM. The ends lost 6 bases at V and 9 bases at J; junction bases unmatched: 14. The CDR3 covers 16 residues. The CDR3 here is CASRNIFGTASSPLHF. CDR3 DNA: TGTGCCAGCAGAAATATTTTTGGGACAGCTAGTTCACCCCTCCACTTT.

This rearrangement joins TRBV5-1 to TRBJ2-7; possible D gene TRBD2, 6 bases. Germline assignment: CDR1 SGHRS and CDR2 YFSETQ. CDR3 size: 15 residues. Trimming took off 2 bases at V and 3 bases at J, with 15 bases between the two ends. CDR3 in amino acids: CASSFGGTISYEQYF. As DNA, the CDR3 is TGCGCCAGCAGCTTCGGGGGAACCATAAGCTACGAGCAGTACTTC.

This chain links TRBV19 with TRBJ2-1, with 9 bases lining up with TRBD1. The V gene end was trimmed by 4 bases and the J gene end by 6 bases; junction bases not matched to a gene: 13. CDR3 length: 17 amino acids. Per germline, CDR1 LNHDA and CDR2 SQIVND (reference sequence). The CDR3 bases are TGTGCCAGTAGTAAAAAACCTCCGGGACAGGGTTTCAATGAGCAGTTCTTC. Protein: CASSKKPPGQGFNEQFF.

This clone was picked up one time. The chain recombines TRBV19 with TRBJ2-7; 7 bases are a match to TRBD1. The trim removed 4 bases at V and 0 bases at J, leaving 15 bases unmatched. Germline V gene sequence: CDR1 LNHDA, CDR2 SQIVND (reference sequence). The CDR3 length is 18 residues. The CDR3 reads CASSTRDSAKPGSYEQYF. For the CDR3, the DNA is TGTGCCAGTAGTACTCGGGACAGCGCTAAACCGGGCTCCTACGAGCAGTACTTC.

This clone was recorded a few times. CDR3 sequence (DNA): TGCGCCAGCAGGCCCGAGGCGGCAAACGGAGTCAATGAGCAGTTCTTC. This translates into CASRPEAANGVNEQFF. The chain employs TRBV5-1 and TRBJ2-1; no clear D. V was trimmed by 5 bases and J by 6 bases, leaving 21 bases between them. The germline gives CDR1 SGHRS, CDR2 YFSETQ. The length of the CDR3 is 16 residues.

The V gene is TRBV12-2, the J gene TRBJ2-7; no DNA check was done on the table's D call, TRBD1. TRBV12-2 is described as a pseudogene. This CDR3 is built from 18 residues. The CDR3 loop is CASRLAVLHTGHGYEQYF. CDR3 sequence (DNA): TGTGCAAGTCGCTTAGCCGTCCTTCATACAGGGCACGGGTACGAGCAGTACTTC.

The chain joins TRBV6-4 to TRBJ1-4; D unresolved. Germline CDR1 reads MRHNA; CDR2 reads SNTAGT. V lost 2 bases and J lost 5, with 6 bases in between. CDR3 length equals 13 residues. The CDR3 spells CASSDRENEKLFF. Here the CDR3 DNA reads TGTGCCAGCAGTGACCGGGAAAATGAAAAACTGTTTTTT.

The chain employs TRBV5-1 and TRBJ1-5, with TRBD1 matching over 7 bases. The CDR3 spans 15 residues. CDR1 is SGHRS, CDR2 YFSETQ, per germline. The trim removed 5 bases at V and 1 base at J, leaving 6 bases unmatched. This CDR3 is CASRSTGASNQPQHF. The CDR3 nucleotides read TGCGCCAGCAGGTCTACAGGGGCAAGCAATCAGCCCCAGCATTTT.

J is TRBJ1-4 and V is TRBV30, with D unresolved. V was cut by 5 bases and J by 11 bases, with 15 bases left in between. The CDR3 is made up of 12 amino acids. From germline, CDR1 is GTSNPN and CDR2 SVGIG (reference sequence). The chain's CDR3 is CAWEQYGEKLFF. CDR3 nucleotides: TGTGCCTGGGAGCAGTACGGTGAGAAACTGTTTTTT.

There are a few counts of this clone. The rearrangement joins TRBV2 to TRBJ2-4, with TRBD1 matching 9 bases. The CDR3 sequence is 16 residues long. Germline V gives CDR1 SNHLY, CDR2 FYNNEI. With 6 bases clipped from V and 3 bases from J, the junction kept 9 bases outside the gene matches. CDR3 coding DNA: TGTGCCAGCAGGGACCCGGGACAGGGCCTCAAAAACATTCAGTACTTC. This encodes CASRDPGQGLKNIQYF.

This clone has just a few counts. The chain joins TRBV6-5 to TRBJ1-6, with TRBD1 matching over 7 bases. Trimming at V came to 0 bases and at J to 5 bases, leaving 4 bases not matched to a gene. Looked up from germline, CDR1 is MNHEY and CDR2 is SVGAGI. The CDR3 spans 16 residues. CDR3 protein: CASSYSWTGDNSPLHF. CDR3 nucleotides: TGTGCCAGCAGTTACTCGTGGACAGGCGATAATTCACCCCTCCACTTT.

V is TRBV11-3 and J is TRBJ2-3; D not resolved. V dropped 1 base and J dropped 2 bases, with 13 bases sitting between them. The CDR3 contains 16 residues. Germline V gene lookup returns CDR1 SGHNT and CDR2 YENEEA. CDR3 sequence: CASSLGLERNTDTQYF. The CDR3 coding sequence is TGTGCCAGCAGCTTAGGGTTGGAAAGAAACACAGATACGCAGTATTTT.

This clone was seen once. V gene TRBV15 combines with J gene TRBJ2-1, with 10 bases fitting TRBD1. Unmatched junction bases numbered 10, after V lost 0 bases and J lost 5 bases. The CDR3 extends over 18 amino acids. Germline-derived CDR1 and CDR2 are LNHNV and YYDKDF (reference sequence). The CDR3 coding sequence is TGTGCCACCAGCAGAGACCGGACAGGGGGTTTCGAAAACAATGAGCAGTTCTTC. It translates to CATSRDRTGGFENNEQFF.

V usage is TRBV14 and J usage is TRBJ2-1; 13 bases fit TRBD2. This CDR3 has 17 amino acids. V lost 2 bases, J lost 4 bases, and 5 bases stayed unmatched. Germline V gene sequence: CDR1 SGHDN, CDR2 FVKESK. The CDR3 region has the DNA TGTGCCAGCAGCCAATGGACTAGCGGGGGACTTTACAATGAGCAGTTCTTC. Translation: CASSQWTSGGLYNEQFF. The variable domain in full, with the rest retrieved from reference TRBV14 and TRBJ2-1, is EAGVTQFPSHSVIEKGQTVTLRCDPISGHDNLYWYRRVMGKEIKFLLHFVKESKQDESGMPNNRFLAERTGGTYSTLKVQPAELEDSGVYFCASSQWTSGGLYNEQFFGPGTRLTVL.

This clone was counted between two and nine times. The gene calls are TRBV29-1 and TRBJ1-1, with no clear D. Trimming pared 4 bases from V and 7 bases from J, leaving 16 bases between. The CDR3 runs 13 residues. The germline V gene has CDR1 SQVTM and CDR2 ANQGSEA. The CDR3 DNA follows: TGCAGCGTTGGCGTGGCCTTTGGGTATGAAGCTTTCTTT. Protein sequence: CSVGVAFGYEAFF. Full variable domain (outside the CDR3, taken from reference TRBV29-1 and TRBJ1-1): SAVISQKPSRDICQRGTSLTIQCQVDSQVTMMFWYRQQPGQSLTLIATANQGSEATYESGFVIDKFPISRPNLTFSTLTVSNMSPEDSSIYLCSVGVAFGYEAFFGQGTRLTVV.

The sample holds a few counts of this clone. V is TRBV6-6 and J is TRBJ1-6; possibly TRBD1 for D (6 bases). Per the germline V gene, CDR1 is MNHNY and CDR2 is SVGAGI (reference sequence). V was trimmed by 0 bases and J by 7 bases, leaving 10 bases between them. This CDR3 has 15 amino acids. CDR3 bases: TGTGCCAGCAGTTACTCTACCACAGGGAATTCACCCCTCCACTTT. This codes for CASSYSTTGNSPLHF.